This is a list of T cell receptor beta chains from one sample in a study of chemoradiotherapy in HPV16-positive cancers. Clones were sequenced by immunoSEQ multiplex PCR, and TCRdb holds only the in-frame ones, with some missing. Among 9,500 to 15,000 clones listed, almost 90% were seen once. Sampling was done from a patient who underwent chemoradiotherapy. These receptors came from a human donor with HPV-associated anogenital cancer. Both conserved end residues are part of each CDR3. Each record gives: J gene, clone size, D gene, V gene, CDR3 length, CDR3 DNA, CDR3 protein. A D gene is named only where the DNA matches it firmly. Clone size is given for some rows only: seen once, a few or many times, or a class if the clone is expanded.

TRBJ2-3 | NA | TRBD1 | TRBV5-6 | 15 | TGTGCCAGCAGCCCCACAGGGGGCGTTGGAGATACGCAGTATTTT | CASSPTGGVGDTQYF
TRBJ2-1 | NA | NA | TRBV5-1 | 16 | TGCGCCAGCACCAAGGAGGCGCGAAGCTCCTACAATGAGCAGTTCTTC | CASTKEARSSYNEQFF
TRBJ2-7 | NA | TRBD1 | TRBV5-1 | 14 | TGCGCCAGCAGCTTGGGACAGGGGGCGCGCGAGCAGTACTTC | CASSLGQGAREQYF
TRBJ2-5 | NA | TRBD2 | TRBV7-8 | 15 | TGTGCCAGCAGCCCTAGCGGGGGGGCCGGAGAGACCCAGTACTTC | CASSPSGGAGETQYF
TRBJ2-2 | NA | NA | TRBV9 | 14 | TGTGCCAGCAGCGTAGGGGGGCTTTTTGGGGAGCTGTTTTTT | CASSVGGLFGELFF
TRBJ2-1 | NA | TRBD1 | TRBV15 | 16 | TGTGCCACCAGCAGGGCTACAGGGGGCCGGATCAATGAGCAGTTCTTC | CATSRATGGRINEQFF
TRBJ2-3 | NA | TRBD1 | TRBV5-4 | 16 | TGTGCCAGCAGCTTTCCTCGACAGGGGGCCACAGATACGCAGTATTTT | CASSFPRQGATDTQYF
TRBJ2-2 | NA | TRBD2 | TRBV7-9 | 16 | TGTGCCAGCAGCGTAAGTCGAACGGGAGGAACCGGGGAGCTGTTTTTT | CASSVSRTGGTGELFF
TRBJ2-5 | NA | TRBD1 | TRBV5-6 | 14 | TGTGCCAGCAGCCCCGGGACAGGGGGGAAGACCCAGTACTTC | CASSPGTGGKTQYF
TRBJ1-4 | NA | NA | TRBV19 | 18 | TGTGCCAGTAGTATGAGCACAGGGATAGGGGCAACTAATGAAAAACTGTTTTTT | CASSMSTGIGATNEKLFF
TRBJ2-7 | NA | TRBD2 | TRBV19 | 15 | TGTGCCAGTAGTATCGGGTTTGCGGGAGCGTACGAGCAGTACTTC | CASSIGFAGAYEQYF
TRBJ2-7 | NA | NA | TRBV9 | 14 | TGTGCCAGCAGCGTAGCTAACGGGGGCTACGAGCAGTACTTC | CASSVANGGYEQYF
TRBJ1-2 | NA | TRBD1 | TRBV30 | 15 | TGTGCCTGGAATTTCAGGACAGGGGGTTTCTTTGGCTACACCTTC | CAWNFRTGGFFGYTF
TRBJ2-1 | NA | NA | TRBV27 | 13 | TGTGCCAGCAGCCGGGACGCCTACAATGAGCAGTTCTTC | CASSRDAYNEQFF
TRBJ2-1 | NA | TRBD2 | TRBV6-5 | 14 | TGTGCCAGCAGTACGGGACTAGCTACCAATGAGCAGTTCTTC | CASSTGLATNEQFF
TRBJ2-2 | NA | NA | TRBV9 | 16 | TGTGCCAGCAGCGTAGGATCGGGGGATTTCCCCGGGGAGCTGTTTTTT | CASSVGSGDFPGELFF
TRBJ2-1 | NA | TRBD2 | TRBV25-1 | 15 | TGTGCCAGCAGTGAGACCGGGACTAGGTACAATGAGCAGTTCTTC | CASSETGTRYNEQFF
TRBJ2-1 | NA | NA | TRBV19 | 14 | TGTGCCAGTAGTATATACGGTTCCTACAATGAGCAGTTCTTC | CASSIYGSYNEQFF
TRBJ2-7 | NA | NA | TRBV25-1 | 13 | TGTGCCAGCAGTGAAACAACTCGATACGAGCAGTACTTC | CASSETTRYEQYF
TRBJ2-7 | NA | NA | TRBV6-6 | 11 | TGTGCCGGACAAGACGGCTACGAGCAGTACTTC | CAGQDGYEQYF
TRBJ2-3 | few | NA | TRBV11-3 | 16 | TGTGCCAGCAGCTTAGTGCGGTCCTCTAGCACAGATACGCAGTATTTT | CASSLVRSSSTDTQYF
TRBJ2-7 | NA | NA | TRBV4-1 | 14 | TGCGCCAGCAGCCTCCGGGACATCTCCTACGAGCAGTACTTC | CASSLRDISYEQYF
TRBJ2-1 | NA | NA | TRBV7-6 | 15 | TGTGCCAGCAGCGAGGGACAAGGCTCCTACAATGAGCAGTTCTTC | CASSEGQGSYNEQFF
TRBJ2-7 | NA | TRBD1 | TRBV25-1 | 17 | TGTGCCAGCAGTGACCATGGCAGTCAGGGGGCTCGAAACGAGCAGTACTTC | CASSDHGSQGARNEQYF
TRBJ2-5 | NA | NA | TRBV5-4 | 13 | TGTGCCAGCAGCTTGGTAAGCCGAGAGACCCAGTACTTC | CASSLVSRETQYF
TRBJ2-7 | NA | TRBD2 | TRBV4-1 | 15 | TGCGCCAGCAGCCGACCGGGACTAGCTACCGACGAGCAGTACTTC | CASSRPGLATDEQYF
TRBJ2-1 | NA | NA | TRBV13 | 14 | TGTGCCAGCAGCCCTAGGGGGTCCTACAATGAGCAGTTCTTC | CASSPRGSYNEQFF
TRBJ1-6 | once | NA | TRBV25-1 | 16 | TGTGCCAGCAGTGCAGTTGGGAGCTCCTATAATTCACCCCTCCACTTT | CASSAVGSSYNSPLHF
TRBJ2-3 | NA | NA | TRBV11-2 | 12 | TGTGCCAGCAGCCAGAACACAGATACGCAGTATTTT | CASSQNTDTQYF
TRBJ2-3 | NA | TRBD1 | TRBV9 | 16 | TGTGCCAGCAGCGCCCCCGGGACAGGGGGCCTAGATACGCAGTATTTT | CASSAPGTGGLDTQYF
TRBJ2-3 | NA | NA | TRBV5-6 | 13 | TGTGCCACCTCCCTAGGGGATTCAGATACGCAGTATTTT | CATSLGDSDTQYF
TRBJ2-1 | NA | NA | TRBV19 | 14 | TGTGCCAGTTCCCCTCGATTCAGAGTCGGTGAGCAGTTCTTC | CASSPRFRVGEQFF
TRBJ2-3 | NA | TRBD2 | TRBV9 | 16 | TGTGCCAGCAGCGCCTACCCTAGCGGGGGGACAGATACGCAGTATTTT | CASSAYPSGGTDTQYF
TRBJ1-1 | NA | NA | TRBV29-1 | 13 | TGCAGCGTTGAAGCAGGGTTGAACACTGAAGCTTTCTTT | CSVEAGLNTEAFF
TRBJ2-3 | few | NA | TRBV2 | 16 | TGTGCCAGCAGTAGACGGGAGACCCTGAGCACAGATACGCAGTATTTT | CASSRRETLSTDTQYF